A single sample gave rise to the 8 T cell receptor beta chains below, sequenced in a study of T cells in Graves' hyperthyroidism and ophthalmopathy. Amplified TCR beta CDR3 regions came from RNA transcripts. First-round RT-PCR with HTBI primers amplified the TCR CDR3 region. TCRdb reprocessed the multiplex PCR reads with MiXCR, giving one entry per CDR3 protein. Of around 350,000 distinct CDR3 sequences detected, approximately 19% appear once; the ten largest clones hold about 3.7%. The sequenced sample consisted of blood. These receptors came from a woman under 30 with Graves' hyperthyroidism.

Ten or more counts support this clonotype. This chain joins TRBV6-2 or TRBV6-3 and TRBJ1-1; D is possibly TRBD1 (6 bases). Germline loops: CDR1 MNHEY, CDR2 SVGEGT. The CDR3 runs 14 residues. V lost 0 bases and J 3 bases, leaving 8 bases between the germline ends. CDR3 in amino acids: CASSYSDSYTEAFF. The DNA for the CDR3 is TGTGCCAGCAGTTACTCGGACAGCTACACTGAAGCTTTCTTT.

This sequence joins TRBV5-1 and TRBJ1-1, with unresolved D. Trimming left V 4 bases short and J 7 bases short, with 14 bases between. The CDR3 loop spans 13 amino acids. CDR1 SGHRS and CDR2 YFSETQ come from the germline V gene. The CDR3, as DNA: TGCGCCAGCAGCCTGGCAAGGGAAAGTGAAGCTTTCTTT. Translated, it gives CASSLARESEAFF. Full variable domain (outside the CDR3, taken from reference TRBV5-1 and TRBJ1-1): KAGVTQTPRYLIKTRGQQVTLSCSPISGHRSVSWYQQTPGQGLQFLFEYFSETQRNKGNFPGRFSGRQFSNSRSEMNVSTLELGDSALYLCASSLARESEAFFGQGTRLTVV.

This chain uses TRBV20-1 with TRBJ2-2; D is unclear. V was clipped by 0 bases and J by 3 bases, with 11 bases between them. Germline-derived CDR1 and CDR2 are DFQATT and SNEGSKA (reference sequence). The CDR3 covers 15 residues. The chain's CDR3 is CSARDGFVDTGELFF. The CDR3 bases are TGCAGTGCTAGAGATGGGTTTGTGGACACCGGGGAGCTGTTTTTT.

Ten or more counts support this clonotype. This chain links TRBV6-1 with TRBJ1-2; D gene unclear. Deletions cut 6 bases from V and 1 base from J, with 12 bases between. The CDR3 has 14 amino acids. Per the germline V gene, CDR1 is MNHNS and CDR2 is SASEGT. The CDR3 protein is CASSRSRVNYGYTF. CDR3 in DNA: TGTGCCAGCAGCCGCTCTCGGGTTAACTATGGCTACACCTTC.

This clonotype was seen a handful of times. V usage is TRBV16 and J usage is TRBJ1-1, with D perhaps matching TRBD1 (5 bases). Looked up from germline, CDR1 is KGHSY and CDR2 is FQNENV. Deletions cut 3 bases from V and 0 bases from J, with 14 bases between. CDR3 size: 16 residues. The DNA for the CDR3 is TGTGCCAGCAGCCAGACCGACAGACTCCTGAACACTGAAGCTTTCTTT. It specifies CASSQTDRLLNTEAFF.

This clonotype was found many times. The J gene is TRBJ1-2, the V gene TRBV6-1, with D possibly TRBD1 on 6 matching bases. The CDR3 totals 12 residues. The germline V gene encodes CDR1 MNHNS and CDR2 SASEGT. Trimming took off 3 bases at V and 9 bases at J, with 11 bases between the two ends. CDR3 sequence: CASSDRGVRYTF. The CDR3 DNA reads as TGTGCCAGCAGTGACAGGGGTGTCCGCTACACCTTC.

J is TRBJ2-4 and V is TRBV28; D is uncertain. Germline V CDR1 and CDR2: MDHEN, SYDVKM. V was trimmed by 2 bases and J by 10 bases, leaving 9 bases between them. The CDR3 length is 12 residues. The chain's CDR3 is CASSLGQRIQYF. DNA for the CDR3: TGTGCCAGCAGTTTAGGGCAGAGGATTCAGTACTTC. Filled out from reference TRBV28 and TRBJ2-4, the complete variable domain reads DVKVTQSSRYLVKRTGEKVFLECVQDMDHENMFWYRQDPGLGLRLIYFSYDVKMKEKGDIPEGYSVSREKKERFSLILESASTNQTSMYLCASSLGQRIQYFGAGTRLSVL.

This clonotype was seen at least ten times. The rearrangement joins TRBV20-1 to TRBJ1-2; 8 nucleotides agree with TRBD1. Germline CDR1 is DFQATT and CDR2 is SNEGSKA (reference sequence). With V trimmed by 0 bases and J by 1 base, 7 bases remained unmatched. CDR3 length: 16 amino acids. This CDR3 reads CSARDPSGGFNYGYTF. The CDR3 coding sequence is TGCAGTGCTAGAGATCCATCAGGGGGCTTTAACTATGGCTACACCTTC.